This T cell receptor (beta chain) appears in the sequencing data of a study of blood T cells in healthy people across ages. Note on this clonotype: Its cognate antigen is unknown.

General study points: Underestimates were what the diversity estimates from one million T cells were considered to be.

Alongside a J-beta primer mix, a sample-barcoded 5' primer served in a second PCR lasting about 6 to 11 cycles. TCRdb passed the 5' RACE reads through MiXCR, listing each CDR3 protein once. Found here are about 970,000 distinct CDR3 sequences, just over 50% of them singletons; the top ten hold about a fifth. The clonotype was recovered from a woman aged 55-69 years in good health. The sequencing sample was made of blood.

For the CDR3, the DNA is TGTGCCAGCAGTGACTTGTCAGGCTACGAGCAGTACTTC. It encodes CASSDLSGYEQYF. The rearrangement links TRBV2 to TRBJ2-7; no definite D call. V was cut by 3 bases and J by 3 bases, with 9 bases left in between. CDR3 size: 13 residues. Germline CDR1 SNHLY, CDR2 FYNNEI.